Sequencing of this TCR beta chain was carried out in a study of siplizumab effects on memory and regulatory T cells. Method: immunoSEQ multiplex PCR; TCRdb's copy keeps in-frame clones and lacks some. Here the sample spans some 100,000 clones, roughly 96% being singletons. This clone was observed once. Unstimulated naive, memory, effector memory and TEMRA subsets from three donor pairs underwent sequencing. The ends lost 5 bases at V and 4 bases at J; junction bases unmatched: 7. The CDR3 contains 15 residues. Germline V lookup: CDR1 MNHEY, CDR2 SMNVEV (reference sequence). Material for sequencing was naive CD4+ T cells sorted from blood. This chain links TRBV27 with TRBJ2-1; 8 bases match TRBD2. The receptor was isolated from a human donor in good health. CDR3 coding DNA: TGTGCCAGCAGTCAAGGGACTAGTGGGTACAATGAGCAGTTCTTC. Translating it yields CASSQGTSGYNEQFF.